The next 30 T cell receptor beta chains were all read from a single sample in a study of OX40 agonist ivuxolimab in advanced cancers. Sequencing used immunoSEQ multiplex PCR; TCRdb keeps in-frame clones, though not all of them. The sample has about 100,000 clones; 75% to 90% are singletons. Here the sequenced sample was CD4+ or CD8+ T cells sorted from blood, taken in a trial of the OX40 agonist ivuxolimab. These receptors were collected from an adult with an advanced solid tumor such as melanoma, head and neck, liver or kidney cancer.

The chain is built from TRBV2 and TRBJ1-5; D ambiguous. Germline lookup yields CDR1 SNHLY and CDR2 FYNNEI. The ends were cut back, 4 bases at V and 6 bases at J, with 10 bases in the middle. The CDR3 contains 13 residues. Written as DNA, the CDR3 is TGTGCCAGCAGTGTTTCTGGGGTTCAGCCCCAGCATTTT. Translation gives CASSVSGVQPQHF. The complete variable domain, with remaining parts taken from reference TRBV2 and TRBJ1-5, reads EPEVTQTPSHQVTQMGQEVILRCVPISNHLYFYWYRQILGQKVEFLVSFYNNEISEKSEIFDDQFSVERPDGSNFTLKIRSTKLEDSAMYFCASSVSGVQPQHFGDGTRLSIL.

With regard to this clone: Distinct nucleotide sequences in the sample also encode this CDR3. The rearrangement uses TRBV5-1 and TRBJ1-1; D unresolved. The CDR3 is 14 residues long. CDR1 is SGHRS, CDR2 YFSETQ, per germline. The V and J ends lost 2 bases and 0 bases respectively, with 8 bases between them. The CDR3 sequence: CASSLASMNTEAFF. In nucleotides, the CDR3 is TGCGCCAGCAGCTTAGCATCTATGAACACTGAAGCTTTCTTT.

The J gene is TRBJ1-5, the V gene TRBV18; D unclear. The CDR3 runs to 15 residues. The V end lost 2 bases, the J end lost 0 bases, and 8 bases lay between the germline ends. Germline lookup yields CDR1 KGHSH and CDR2 LQKENI. CDR3 sequence (DNA): TGTGCCAGCTCACCAACCGGGAGTAGCAATCAGCCCCAGCATTTT. It is translated as CASSPTGSSNQPQHF.

The chain carries TRBV5-8 and TRBJ1-6; maybe TRBD1 (5 bases). Germline V gives CDR1 SGHTS, CDR2 YDEGEE. The CDR3 spans 17 residues. The germline V and J ends were trimmed by 5 bases and 0 bases, with 15 bases remaining between them. The CDR3 loop reads CASSWGRSSSYNSPLHF. As DNA, the CDR3 is TGTGCCAGCAGTTGGGGACGGTCAAGCTCCTATAATTCACCCCTCCACTTT.

This sequence joins TRBV11-2 and TRBJ1-2; D not certain. CDR3 length equals 15 residues. Trimming shortened V by 0 bases and J by 1 base, and 9 bases separated the two germline ends. Germline V gives CDR1 SGHAT, CDR2 FQNNGV. CDR3 region: CASSLELGSNYGYTF. Written as DNA, the CDR3 is TGTGCCAGCAGCTTAGAGTTGGGAAGTAACTATGGCTACACCTTC.

V gene TRBV2 combines with J gene TRBJ2-7; D is unresolved. This CDR3 has 15 residues. Germline CDR1 is SNHLY and CDR2 is FYNNEI. V was pared by 6 bases and J by 6 bases, with 21 bases between. CDR3 protein: CASSLRGRTFGEQYF. As DNA, the CDR3 is TGTGCCAGCAGCCTCCGTGGTAGAACCTTCGGCGAGCAGTACTTC.

The chain employs TRBV28 and TRBJ1-2; D is uncertain. The CDR3 loop spans 11 amino acids. CDR1 is MDHEN, CDR2 SYDVKM, per germline. In DNA, the CDR3 is TGTGCTGCCGGGGAGAACTATGGCTACACCTTC. Translating it yields CAAGENYGYTF.

The chain joins TRBV5-6 to TRBJ1-1; D gene uncertain. Germline CDR1 and CDR2: SGHDT and YYEEEE. The length of the CDR3 is 16 residues. V was cut by 4 bases and J by 5 bases, with 21 bases left in between. This CDR3 reads CASSTLGIDPSTEAFF. In DNA form, the CDR3 reads TGTGCCAGCAGCACCCTGGGAATCGATCCGAGTACTGAAGCTTTCTTT.

This chain links TRBV5-4 with TRBJ2-7; 8 nucleotides agree with TRBD1. The junction had 10 bases not matched to a gene; V was cut back by 4 bases and J by 7 bases. CDR3 length: 14 amino acids. CDR1 and CDR2 (germline): SGHNT, YYREEE (reference sequence). The CDR3 nucleotides read TGTGCCAGCAGCCATAGGCAGGGGGCACGGGAGCAGTACTTC. It codes for CASSHRQGAREQYF.

The V and J genes are TRBV2 and TRBJ1-1, with D uncertain. Trimming left V 7 bases short and J 1 base short, with 10 bases between. The germline CDR1 and CDR2 sequences are SNHLY and FYNNEI. The CDR3 is made up of 13 amino acids. The CDR3, as DNA: TGTGCCAGCATTAGGGATGGGAACACTGAAGCTTTCTTT. Translating gives CASIRDGNTEAFF.

The count of this clone is one. CDR3 sequence (DNA): TGTGCCAGTAGTATAACACACACAGATACGCAGTATTTT. As protein: CASSITHTDTQYF. The chain uses TRBV19 and TRBJ2-3, with D uncertain. The V gene lost 2 bases and the J gene lost 2 bases, with 5 bases spanning the gap. CDR3 length: 13 residues. Looked up from germline, CDR1 is LNHDA and CDR2 is SQIVND (reference sequence).

The rearrangement joins TRBV2 to TRBJ2-1; D possibly corresponds to TRBD2 (5 bases). The CDR3 consists of 13 residues. CDR1 is SNHLY and CDR2 is FYNNEI in the germline V gene. V was shortened by 2 bases and J by 15 bases, with 17 bases between the two germline ends. The CDR3, as DNA: TGTGCCAGCAGTGAATTCCAGACGGGGTGGGCGTTCTTC. Translating gives CASSEFQTGWAFF.

CDR3 residues: CASSLTGVRVYNEQFF. For the CDR3, the DNA is TGTGCCAGCAGCTTGACAGGGGTAAGGGTTTACAATGAGCAGTTCTTC. The rearrangement joins TRBV7-3 to TRBJ2-1; TRBD1 agrees at 8 bases. Germline values: CDR1 SGHTA, CDR2 FQGTGA. The length of the CDR3 is 16 residues. With V trimmed by 3 bases and J by 4 bases, 8 bases remained unmatched.

The chain recombines TRBV2 with TRBJ1-4, with D possibly matching TRBD1 (6 bases). Germline V CDR1 and CDR2: SNHLY, FYNNEI. CDR3 length: 15 amino acids. Trimming pared 1 base from V and 8 bases from J, leaving 14 bases between. CDR3 DNA sequence: TGTGCCAGCAGTGAAGTCCGGGGGGCGGGAGAAAAACTGTTTTTT. The encoded protein is CASSEVRGAGEKLFF.

The chain is built from TRBV18 and TRBJ2-5; D call uncertain. Germline CDR1 and CDR2: KGHSH and LQKENI. V was clipped by 3 bases and J by 0 bases, with 8 bases between them. The CDR3 has 14 amino acids. The CDR3 loop reads CASSPSGYQETQYF. The DNA of the CDR3 is TGTGCCAGCTCACCGTCTGGGTACCAAGAGACCCAGTACTTC.

J is TRBJ2-3 and V is TRBV27, with D possibly TRBD1 on 5 matching bases. Between the trimmed V and J ends, which lost 3 bases and 1 base, there was a span of 14 bases. Germline CDR1 and CDR2: MNHEY and SMNVEV (reference sequence). The CDR3 sequence is 16 residues long. The CDR3: CASSLFGRVRTDTQYF. The CDR3 nucleotides read TGTGCCAGCAGTTTGTTCGGCAGGGTGCGCACAGATACGCAGTATTTT.

This clone appeared once. V usage is TRBV29-1 and J usage is TRBJ2-1, with TRBD1 matching 7 bases. Trimming cost V 3 bases and J 2 bases; bases outside gene matches: 7. The germline gives CDR1 SQVTM, CDR2 ANQGSEA. CDR3 size: 15 residues. CDR3 residues: CSVDSLGQPYNEQFF. DNA for the CDR3: TGCAGCGTTGACAGCTTGGGACAGCCCTACAATGAGCAGTTCTTC.

V usage is TRBV7-8 and J usage is TRBJ1-2; 10 nucleotides agree with TRBD1. V lost 5 bases to trimming and J lost 3 bases; unmatched junction nucleotides: 3. The CDR3 consists of 14 residues. Germline assignment: CDR1 SGHVS and CDR2 FQNEAQ. The CDR3 DNA reads as TGTGCCAGCAGCCCAGGGACAGGGGACTATGGCTACACCTTC. Amino acids: CASSPGTGDYGYTF.

The chain recombines TRBV7-9 with TRBJ2-5; possible D gene TRBD2, 6 bases. The CDR3 is made up of 15 amino acids. In germline, CDR1 is SEHNR, CDR2 FQNEAQ (reference sequence). V lost 2 bases to trimming and J lost 5 bases, with 15 bases between them. The CDR3: CASSLTTGVGETQYF. The CDR3 nucleotides read TGTGCCAGCAGCTTAACCACGGGAGTCGGTGAGACCCAGTACTTC.

J is TRBJ1-4 and V is TRBV5-1; possible D gene TRBD1, 5 bases. Germline V gene data show CDR1 as SGHRS and CDR2 as YFSETQ. V lost 0 bases to trimming and J lost 1 base, with 7 bases between them. The CDR3 consists of 15 residues. This chain's CDR3 is CASSLDRITNEKLFF. CDR3 bases: TGCGCCAGCAGCTTGGACAGGATAACTAATGAAAAACTGTTTTTT.

The chain has TRBV6-6 and TRBJ2-7; 9 bases agree with TRBD2. Germline loops: CDR1 MNHNY, CDR2 SVGAGI (reference sequence). There are 16 residues in the CDR3. The V segment lost 6 bases and the J segment 4 bases; nucleotides outside the gene matches: 13. The CDR3 sequence is CASRPRESGGSYEQYF. CDR3 DNA sequence: TGTGCCAGCAGACCTCGAGAGAGCGGGGGGTCATACGAGCAGTACTTC.

The DNA for the CDR3 is TGTGCCAGCTCTTACGGACAGGGGGTCGAGCAGTACTTC. Translation gives CASSYGQGVEQYF. This chain connects TRBV18 to TRBJ2-7, with 10 bases lining up with TRBD1. The V and J ends lost 6 bases and 6 bases, in that order; junction bases with no gene match: 5. Germline V gives CDR1 KGHSH, CDR2 LQKENI. There are 13 residues in the CDR3.

The gene calls are TRBV29-1 and TRBJ2-7, with 8 bases fitting TRBD2. Germline V gene data show CDR1 as SQVTM and CDR2 as ANQGSEA. This CDR3 spans 14 amino acids. J lost 6 bases, V lost 3 bases, and 10 bases had no gene match. As DNA, the CDR3 is TGCAGCGTTGAGATCGGGACTAGTTTTTCCGAGCAGTACTTC. Translated, it gives CSVEIGTSFSEQYF.

The genes are TRBV11-2 and TRBJ2-1, with D possibly being TRBD2 (6 bases). Trimming shortened V by 2 bases and J by 7 bases, and 9 bases separated the two germline ends. Germline V gene lookup returns CDR1 SGHAT and CDR2 FQNNGV. The CDR3 runs to 13 residues. CDR3: CASSLLEGNEQFF. The CDR3, as DNA: TGTGCCAGCAGCTTATTGGAGGGGAATGAGCAGTTCTTC.

This clone was detected a few times. The rearrangement joins TRBV18 to TRBJ1-1; D gene uncertain. V dropped 2 bases and J dropped 1 base, with 5 bases sitting between them. This CDR3 has 13 residues. In germline, CDR1 is KGHSH, CDR2 LQKENI. This CDR3 reads CASSPSANTEAFF. The CDR3 region has the DNA TGTGCCAGCTCACCAAGCGCGAACACTGAAGCTTTCTTT.

The gene calls are TRBV5-4 and TRBJ2-1, with D uncertain. Germline values: CDR1 SGHNT, CDR2 YYREEE (reference sequence). With 6 bases removed from V and 0 bases from J, the gap between germline ends came to 13 bases. The CDR3 sequence is 15 residues long. As DNA, the CDR3 is TGTGCCAGCACCAGACGAGACAACTCCTACAATGAGCAGTTCTTC. It encodes CASTRRDNSYNEQFF.

This sequence joins TRBV4-1 and TRBJ1-2; D is perhaps TRBD1 (6 bases). The CDR3 consists of 14 residues. V lost 3 bases and J 4 bases, leaving 12 bases between the germline ends. Looked up from germline, CDR1 is MGHRA and CDR2 is YSYEKL. Written as DNA, the CDR3 is TGCGCCAGCAGCCAGCCCACAGGGAGCTATGGCTACACCTTC. This sequence encodes CASSQPTGSYGYTF.

Only a few counts were recorded for this clone. The V and J genes are TRBV5-1 and TRBJ1-1; D unclear. This CDR3 region has 15 residues. V gave up 0 bases and J gave up 1 base, with 10 bases separating them. Per germline, CDR1 SGHRS and CDR2 YFSETQ. CDR3: CASSLAPRENTEAFF. In DNA form, the CDR3 reads TGCGCCAGCAGCTTGGCCCCCAGAGAGAACACTGAAGCTTTCTTT.

V is TRBV10-2 and J is TRBJ2-7, with D perhaps TRBD1 or TRBD2 (6 bases each). This CDR3 spans 13 amino acids. Looked up from germline, CDR1 is WSHSY and CDR2 is SAAADI. Trimming removed 11 bases at V and 6 bases at J, with 20 bases between. CDR3 residues: CAAAPVGGGEQYF. The CDR3 region has the DNA TGCGCCGCGGCCCCAGTCGGGGGCGGCGAGCAGTACTTC.

The J gene is TRBJ2-1, the V gene TRBV30; 8 nucleotides match TRBD2. The germline V gene encodes CDR1 GTSNPN and CDR2 SVGIG (reference sequence). V was clipped by 0 bases and J by 3 bases; unmatched bases: 7. This CDR3 has 16 residues. The CDR3 protein is CAWSVGLAGNYNEQFF. The CDR3 bases are TGTGCCTGGAGTGTTGGGTTAGCGGGGAACTACAATGAGCAGTTCTTC.